These 20 T cell receptor beta chains were sequenced from one sample in a study of T cell changes during pregnancy in multiple sclerosis. Only in-frame clones appear in the TCRdb table, and some are missing; sequencing was by immunoSEQ multiplex PCR. The table lists about 67,000 clones, about nine tenths of them singletons. The sample in question was peripheral blood, obtained in the third trimester of pregnancy. Receptors were obtained from a female donor with multiple sclerosis, enrolled in a pregnancy study.

J is TRBJ1-6 and V is TRBV9, with 10 bases lining up with TRBD1. The germline V gene has CDR1 SGDLS and CDR2 YYNGEE. V trimming: 0 bases; J trimming: 9 bases; junction bases outside the gene matches: 3. This CDR3 spans 15 amino acids. For the CDR3, the DNA is TGTGCCAGCAGCGTAGGGGGACAGGGGACTTCACCCCTCCACTTT. This gives the protein CASSVGGQGTSPLHF.

The chain links TRBV7-2 to TRBJ1-5; D is undetermined. The CDR3 extends over 12 amino acids. The V end lost 5 bases, the J end lost 10 bases, and 12 bases lay between the germline ends. Germline CDR1 SGHTA, CDR2 FQGNSA. CDR3 protein: CASSNYTSPQHF. CDR3 DNA: TGTGCCAGCAGCAATTATACGAGCCCCCAGCATTTT.

The gene calls are TRBV7-9 and TRBJ1-2; no definite D call. The CDR3 is made up of 15 amino acids. The V gene lost 2 bases and the J gene lost 1 base, with 11 bases spanning the gap. Germline loops: CDR1 SEHNR, CDR2 FQNEAQ (reference sequence). The CDR3 DNA is TGTGCCAGCAGCTTATCCGGGGAGGGTAACTATGGCTACACCTTC. Amino acids: CASSLSGEGNYGYTF.

J is TRBJ1-1 and V is TRBV7-3; 8 bases match TRBD1. The V gene's germline CDR1 is SGHTA and CDR2 FQGTGA. V lost 3 bases to trimming and J lost 4 bases; unmatched junction nucleotides: 1. This CDR3 is built from 13 residues. In DNA form, the CDR3 reads TGTGCCAGCAGCTTTCAGGGGGCCACTGAAGCTTTCTTT. Translation: CASSFQGATEAFF.

The chain uses TRBV28 and TRBJ2-3; no reliable D call. Deletions cut 2 bases from V and 4 bases from J, with 13 bases between. The CDR3 runs 15 residues. From germline, CDR1 is MDHEN and CDR2 SYDVKM. The CDR3 sequence: CASSLLSGVPDTQYF. CDR3 nucleotides: TGTGCCAGCAGTTTACTGTCAGGCGTACCAGATACGCAGTATTTT.

This chain links TRBV19 with TRBJ1-1, with 9 bases fitting TRBD1. This CDR3 region has 13 residues. Germline V CDR1 and CDR2: LNHDA, SQIVND (reference sequence). Trimming at V came to 7 bases and at J to 6 bases, leaving 6 bases not matched to a gene. The DNA of the CDR3 is TGTGCCAGTACGGACAGGGGAAGGTCTGAAGCTTTCTTT. Translation gives CASTDRGRSEAFF.

J is TRBJ2-5 and V is TRBV7-9; TRBD1 aligns across 7 bases. Unmatched junction bases numbered 6, after V lost 1 base and J lost 4 bases. This CDR3 has 15 amino acids. The germline gives CDR1 SEHNR, CDR2 FQNEAQ (reference sequence). The CDR3 here is CASSLGGGGGETQYF. CDR3 coding DNA: TGTGCCAGCAGCTTAGGAGGGGGCGGAGGAGAGACCCAGTACTTC.

The chain uses TRBV27 and TRBJ2-5; 8 bases map to TRBD2. The CDR3 runs 13 residues. Germline V CDR1 and CDR2: MNHEY, SMNVEV (reference sequence). V gave up 10 bases and J gave up 4 bases; unmatched junction bases: 8. CDR3 DNA: TGTGCCATGTACGGGGGGGCCGGAGAGACCCAGTACTTC. Encoded protein: CAMYGGAGETQYF.

The J gene is TRBJ1-2, the V gene TRBV6-1; 9 bases line up with TRBD1. The germline V gene has CDR1 MNHNS and CDR2 SASEGT. V lost 6 bases and J lost 7; bases outside the gene matches: 6. The CDR3 loop spans 13 amino acids. CDR3 DNA: TGTGCCAGCAGAGATACAGGGGGCGGTGGCTACACCTTC. It translates to CASRDTGGGGYTF.

This clone appeared a single time. The J gene is TRBJ2-7, the V gene TRBV18, with TRBD1 matching 7 bases. This CDR3 is built from 16 residues. From germline, CDR1 is KGHSH and CDR2 LQKENI. The V gene end was trimmed by 3 bases and the J gene end by 4 bases; junction bases not matched to a gene: 12. CDR3 region: CASSPLPGTEAYEQYF. The CDR3, as DNA: TGTGCCAGCTCACCCCTACCCGGGACAGAAGCGTACGAGCAGTACTTC.

In this sample, this clone turned up once. This sequence joins TRBV30 and TRBJ2-1, with 15 positions matching TRBD2. The CDR3 loop spans 14 amino acids. The germline V gene has CDR1 GTSNPN and CDR2 SVGIG (reference sequence). With V trimmed by 4 bases and J by 9 bases, 4 bases remained unmatched. CDR3 sequence: CAWTPGLAGGEQFF. The CDR3 coding sequence is TGTGCCTGGACGCCGGGACTAGCGGGAGGTGAGCAGTTCTTC.

The V and J genes are TRBV6-1 and TRBJ1-4; D unclear. Germline V gives CDR1 MNHNS, CDR2 SASEGT. Between the trimmed V and J ends, which lost 2 bases and 8 bases, there was a span of 12 bases. The CDR3 consists of 14 residues. CDR3 amino acids: CASSEQFLEEKLFF. The CDR3 DNA reads TGTGCCAGCAGTGAACAGTTCCTTGAAGAAAAACTGTTTTTT.

This chain links TRBV21-1 with TRBJ1-2; TRBD1 is the table's D call, not checked against the DNA. TRBV21-1 is tagged as a pseudogene. The CDR3 contains 12 residues. In nucleotides, the CDR3 is TGTGCCAGCAGCCGGACAAGGGGGCCATTTACCTTC. Amino acid sequence: CASSRTRGPFTF.

V is TRBV6-1 and J is TRBJ1-1, with D unresolved. The CDR3 covers 13 residues. Between the trimmed V and J ends, which lost 3 bases and 10 bases, there was a span of 15 bases. The germline gives CDR1 MNHNS, CDR2 SASEGT. The CDR3 loop is CASSDPGSRGAFF. The CDR3, as DNA: TGTGCCAGCAGTGATCCGGGGTCGCGGGGAGCTTTCTTT.

This rearrangement joins TRBV7-7 to TRBJ2-1, with TRBD1 matching 9 bases. This CDR3 contains 15 residues. V was clipped by 5 bases and J by 2 bases; unmatched bases: 4. Germline V gene sequence: CDR1 SSHAT, CDR2 FNYEAQ (reference sequence). DNA for the CDR3: TGTGCCAGCAGCCAGGGACAGGGTCCCTACAATGAGCAGTTCTTC. This encodes CASSQGQGPYNEQFF.

A remark on this clone: Other DNA sequences in the same sample also yield this CDR3. The chain is built from TRBV9 and TRBJ1-5, with 8 bases lining up with TRBD1. CDR1 is SGDLS, CDR2 YYNGEE, per germline. This CDR3 contains 13 residues. V lost 5 bases and J lost 4; bases outside the gene matches: 2. CDR3 sequence (DNA): TGTGCCAGCAGTGGGACAGGAAATCAGCCCCAGCATTTT. This gives the protein CASSGTGNQPQHF. The variable domain in full, with the rest retrieved from reference TRBV9 and TRBJ1-5, is DSGVTQTPKHLITATGQRVTLRCSPRSGDLSVYWYQQSLDQGLQFLIQYYNGEERAKGNILERFSAQQFPDLHSELNLSSLELGDSALYFCASSGTGNQPQHFGDGTRLSIL.

This sequence joins TRBV11-2 and TRBJ1-2; TRBD1 aligns across 8 bases. The V gene's germline CDR1 is SGHAT and CDR2 FQNNGV. This CDR3 is 14 amino acids long. With V trimmed by 1 base and J by 8 bases, 6 bases remained unmatched. The CDR3 region is CASSLGQGAGGYTF. CDR3 DNA sequence: TGTGCCAGCAGCTTAGGGCAGGGGGCGGGCGGCTACACCTTC. Complete variable domain (other parts from reference TRBV11-2 and TRBJ1-2): EAGVAQSPRYKIIEKRQSVAFWCNPISGHATLYWYQQILGQGPKLLIQFQNNGVVDDSQLPKDRFSAERLKGVDSTLKIQPAKLEDSAVYLCASSLGQGAGGYTFGSGTRLTVV.

The chain couples TRBV4-1 to TRBJ2-7, with TRBD1 matching over 10 bases. Germline values: CDR1 MGHRA, CDR2 YSYEKL. After removal of 4 bases from V and 2 bases from J, the junction contained 5 bases not matched to a gene. There are 15 residues in the CDR3. Written as DNA, the CDR3 is TGCGCCAGCAGCCCTGGACAGGGGGTGCCCTACGAGCAGTACTTC. It specifies CASSPGQGVPYEQYF.

This clone was counted between two and nine times. V is TRBV30 and J is TRBJ1-5; 7 nucleotides agree with TRBD1. CDR1 and CDR2 (germline): GTSNPN, SVGIG (reference sequence). The CDR3 loop spans 14 amino acids. The junction had 6 bases not matched to a gene; V was cut back by 3 bases and J by 4 bases. The DNA of the CDR3 is TGTGCCTGGAGCCCCGGGACAGAAAATCAGCCCCAGCATTTT. The encoded protein is CAWSPGTENQPQHF.

The chain has TRBV30 and TRBJ1-2; D is possibly TRBD1 (5 bases). The CDR3 is made up of 11 amino acids. CDR1 and CDR2 from the germline V gene are GTSNPN and SVGIG (reference sequence). V was clipped by 2 bases and J by 8 bases, with 9 bases between them. The CDR3: CAWSIGVGYTF. CDR3 nucleotides: TGTGCCTGGAGTATAGGGGTCGGCTACACCTTC.